Listed here are 14 T cell receptor beta chains from one sample, sequenced in a study of blood T cell dynamics during melanoma immunotherapy. The repertoire was sequenced with immunoSEQ multiplex PCR; TCRdb's copy has only in-frame clones and lacks some. The data contain 17,000 or so clones, approximately 83% of them singletons. Described time point: pre-treatment baseline. This material consisted of blood, taken from a patient treated with checkpoint blockade. The receptors originated from a human donor with melanoma.

The J gene is TRBJ1-2, the V gene TRBV5-5; 9 nucleotides match TRBD1. The CDR3 extends over 15 amino acids. Unmatched junction bases numbered 8, after V lost 4 bases and J lost 4 bases. The germline V gene encodes CDR1 SGHKS and CDR2 YYEKEE (reference sequence). The CDR3 DNA sequence: TGTGCCAGCAGCCTGAGACAGGGGGTTACCTATGGCTACACCTTC. It is translated as CASSLRQGVTYGYTF.

In this sample, this clone turned up once. This chain connects TRBV7-6 to TRBJ2-1, with TRBD1 matching over 9 bases. Germline CDR1 is SGHVS and CDR2 is FNYEAQ. Trimming at V came to 5 bases and at J to 7 bases, leaving 9 bases not matched to a gene. CDR3 length: 15 residues. The CDR3 sequence: CASSRDRVGINEQFF. The CDR3 DNA reads as TGTGCCAGCAGCCGGGACAGGGTTGGCATTAATGAGCAGTTCTTC. The complete variable domain, with remaining parts taken from reference TRBV7-6 and TRBJ2-1, reads GAGVSQSPRYKVTKRGQDVALRCDPISGHVSLYWYRQALGQGPEFLTYFNYEAQQDKSGLPNDRFSAERPEGSISTLTIQRTEQRDSAMYRCASSRDRVGINEQFFGPGTRLTVL.

This clone appeared a single time. The chain employs TRBV7-2 and TRBJ2-1, with unresolved D. Germline-derived CDR1 and CDR2 are SGHTA and FQGNSA. Trimming pared 0 bases from V and 0 bases from J, leaving 12 bases between. The CDR3 extends over 17 amino acids. In nucleotides, the CDR3 is TGTGCCAGCAGCTTAGCGGGTGAACGGAGCTCCTACAATGAGCAGTTCTTC. It codes for CASSLAGERSSYNEQFF.

The chain joins TRBV19 to TRBJ2-1; either TRBD1 or TRBD2 may fit D (5 bases each). This CDR3 region has 14 residues. CDR1 is LNHDA, CDR2 SQIVND, per germline (reference sequence). The germline V and J ends were trimmed by 3 bases and 2 bases, with 8 bases remaining between them. The CDR3 DNA is TGTGCCAGTAGTATTGGGGGTCCCTACAATGAGCAGTTCTTC. Encoded protein: CASSIGGPYNEQFF. The variable domain in full, with the rest retrieved from reference TRBV19 and TRBJ2-1, is DGGITQSPKYLFRKEGQNVTLSCEQNLNHDAMYWYRQDPGQGLRLIYYSQIVNDFQKGDIAEGYSVSREKKESFPLTVTSAQKNPTAFYLCASSIGGPYNEQFFGPGTRLTVL.

The V call is TRBV29-1, the J call TRBJ2-1; TRBD2 matches at 12 bases. The CDR3 runs to 15 residues. Germline V lookup: CDR1 SQVTM, CDR2 ANQGSEA. Trimming removed 6 bases from V and 6 bases from J; junction bases left unmatched: 9. The chain's CDR3 is CSVDGLAGFRNEQFF. As DNA, the CDR3 is TGCAGCGTCGACGGACTAGCGGGATTCCGCAATGAGCAGTTCTTC.

The chain employs TRBV4-3 and TRBJ2-1; D call uncertain. The ends were cut back, 1 base at V and 7 bases at J, with 11 bases in the middle. The length of the CDR3 is 14 residues. In germline, CDR1 is LGHNA, CDR2 YSLEER. CDR3 DNA sequence: TGCGCCAGCAGCCAAGTTGAACTTCAGAATGAGCAGTTCTTC. It yields the protein CASSQVELQNEQFF.

The chain joins TRBV27 to TRBJ1-2; D is uncertain. Trimming cost V 1 base and J 4 bases, with 16 bases left between them. The CDR3 is 16 residues long. The V gene's germline CDR1 is MNHEY and CDR2 SMNVEV (reference sequence). CDR3 in amino acids: CASSLFPTTSGYGYTF. The CDR3 DNA is TGTGCCAGCAGTTTATTCCCCACGACATCGGGCTATGGCTACACCTTC.

J is TRBJ2-4 and V is TRBV5-5; 10 bases are a match to TRBD2. J was trimmed by 1 base and V by 4 bases; bases with no gene match: 8. The V gene's germline CDR1 is SGHKS and CDR2 YYEKEE (reference sequence). CDR3 length: 17 amino acids. CDR3 DNA sequence: TGTGCCAGCAGCCACTTGGGACTAGCGATTGCCAAAAACATTCAGTACTTC. This sequence encodes CASSHLGLAIAKNIQYF. Variable domain in full (rest from reference TRBV5-5 and TRBJ2-4): DAGVTQSPTHLIKTRGQQVTLRCSPISGHKSVSWYQQVLGQGPQFIFQYYEKEERGRGNFPDRFSARQFPNYSSELNVNALLLGDSALYLCASSHLGLAIAKNIQYFGAGTRLSVL.

The rearrangement links TRBV19 to TRBJ1-1; 8 nucleotides match TRBD1. Trimming at V came to 5 bases and at J to 4 bases, leaving 9 bases not matched to a gene. CDR3 length: 15 residues. Per germline, CDR1 LNHDA and CDR2 SQIVND (reference sequence). CDR3 coding DNA: TGTGCCAGTAGTCGCAGACAGGGGTTGGGCACTGAAGCTTTCTTT. It yields the protein CASSRRQGLGTEAFF.

The chain recombines TRBV5-8 with TRBJ2-7; TRBD2 might be the D (8 bases). Trimming took off 0 bases at V and 0 bases at J, with 25 bases between the two ends. Germline V lookup: CDR1 SGHTS, CDR2 YDEGEE. CDR3 length: 20 residues. This CDR3 is CASSLGPGQSLAGSSYEQYF. CDR3 bases: TGTGCCAGCAGCTTGGGGCCGGGACAGAGTTTAGCGGGAAGCTCCTACGAGCAGTACTTC.

The rearrangement uses TRBV5-4 and TRBJ1-1, with 8 nucleotides matching TRBD1. The length of the CDR3 is 15 residues. The germline gives CDR1 SGHNT, CDR2 YYREEE (reference sequence). The V and J ends lost 4 bases and 4 bases, in that order; junction bases with no gene match: 9. The CDR3 DNA reads as TGTGCCAGCAGCGGGCGACAGGGGTTGGGCACTGAAGCTTTCTTT. It yields the protein CASSGRQGLGTEAFF.

This chain connects TRBV4-1 to TRBJ2-7; 8 bases line up with TRBD2. Per germline, CDR1 MGHRA and CDR2 YSYEKL. The junction had 10 bases not matched to a gene; V was cut back by 0 bases and J by 6 bases. The CDR3 extends over 16 amino acids. The CDR3 loop is CASSQESGSRPREQYF. CDR3 in DNA: TGCGCCAGCAGCCAAGAGAGCGGGAGCCGTCCTCGCGAGCAGTACTTC.

This clone came up a few times. The DNA of the CDR3 is TGTGCCAGCAGCTCAGCAGGGGCAGCCACCTTCTATGGCTACACCTTC. This codes for CASSSAGAATFYGYTF. This chain uses TRBV7-6 with TRBJ1-2, with TRBD1 as a possible D gene (6 bases). CDR3 length: 16 amino acids. Germline assignment: CDR1 SGHVS and CDR2 FNYEAQ. The V end lost 4 bases, the J end lost 4 bases, and 19 bases lay between the germline ends.

CDR3: CASSQARWDRQKLFF. The CDR3 coding sequence is TGCGCCAGCAGCCAAGCGCGCTGGGACAGACAAAAACTGTTTTTT. The gene calls are TRBV4-3 and TRBJ1-4; 7 bases map to TRBD1. Germline assignment: CDR1 LGHNA and CDR2 YSLEER. Trimming removed 1 base from V and 9 bases from J; junction bases left unmatched: 8. There are 15 residues in the CDR3.